This T cell receptor beta chain emerged from a study of blood T cell repertoires in COVID-19. Study information: Samples taken during acute and convalescent COVID-19 were collected in the United States, Italy and Spain. The cDNA or gDNA used as material had been derived from T cells, B-cell-depleted T cells, or PBMCs.

V was pared by 3 bases and J by 4 bases, with 13 bases between. This CDR3 spans 15 amino acids. CDR1 SGHRS and CDR2 YFSETQ come from the germline V gene. Produced via immunoSEQ multiplex PCR; TCRdb's table is partial and in-frame only. The sample shows some 80,000 clones, approximately 80% of them seen only once. This chain uses TRBV5-1 with TRBJ1-4; D is possibly TRBD1 (5 bases). Material: peripheral blood. The TCR sequence derives from a man aged 80 or over with acute or convalescent COVID-19. The CDR3 DNA sequence: TGCGCCAGCAGCTCCCTATCGCAGGGTAATGAAAAACTGTTTTTT. Translation: CASSSLSQGNEKLFF.